The 4 T cell receptor beta chains below all came from one sample that was sequenced in a study of blood T cell repertoires in COVID-19. Only in-frame clones appear in the TCRdb table, and some are missing; sequencing was by immunoSEQ multiplex PCR. The sample contains some 150,000 clones, roughly 87% of which appear only once. Material: peripheral blood. The receptors were sampled from a woman aged 55-69 years who had recovered from COVID-19.

The V gene is TRBV29-1, the J gene TRBJ2-7, with 7 positions matching TRBD1. CDR1 SQVTM and CDR2 ANQGSEA come from the germline V gene. The J segment lost 1 base and the V segment lost 5 bases, leaving 8 bases of the junction unmatched. The CDR3 covers 14 residues. CDR3: CSVTRDRNSYEQYF. For the CDR3, the DNA is TGCAGCGTTACCCGGGACAGAAATTCCTACGAGCAGTACTTC.

The chain combines TRBV7-3 with TRBJ1-1; 8 nucleotides match TRBD1. Germline trimming cut 4 bases from V and 5 bases from J; bases unmatched to any gene: 6. The CDR3 contains 14 residues. Germline V gene lookup returns CDR1 SGHTA and CDR2 FQGTGA. The CDR3: CASSSTGAWTEAFF. The CDR3 nucleotides are TGTGCCAGCAGCTCGACAGGGGCATGGACTGAAGCTTTCTTT. Variable domain in full (rest from reference TRBV7-3 and TRBJ1-1): GAGVSQTPSNKVTEKGKYVELRCDPISGHTALYWYRQSLGQGPEFLIYFQGTGAADDSGLPNDRFFAVRPEGSVSTLKIQRTERGDSAVYLCASSSTGAWTEAFFGQGTRLTVV.

Remarks on this clone: One junction end disagrees with the germline gene, perhaps due to a read error. The J gene is TRBJ1-2, the V gene TRBV7-2, with D possibly matching TRBD1 (5 bases). Germline V CDR1 and CDR2: SGHTA, FQGNSA. The CDR3 runs 14 residues. The DNA for the CDR3 is TGTGCCAGCAGCTTAGAATCCCCCCCCATCAGGGTAGCCTTC. Translated: CASSLESPPIRVAF.

The chain is built from TRBV5-1 and TRBJ2-1, with TRBD2 matching over 12 bases. The V segment lost 3 bases and the J segment 5 bases; nucleotides outside the gene matches: 9. There are 17 residues in the CDR3. The V gene's germline CDR1 is SGHRS and CDR2 YFSETQ. The CDR3 reads CASSSPRLAGEHNEQFF. Here the CDR3 DNA reads TGCGCCAGCAGCTCGCCCAGACTAGCGGGGGAGCACAATGAGCAGTTCTTC.